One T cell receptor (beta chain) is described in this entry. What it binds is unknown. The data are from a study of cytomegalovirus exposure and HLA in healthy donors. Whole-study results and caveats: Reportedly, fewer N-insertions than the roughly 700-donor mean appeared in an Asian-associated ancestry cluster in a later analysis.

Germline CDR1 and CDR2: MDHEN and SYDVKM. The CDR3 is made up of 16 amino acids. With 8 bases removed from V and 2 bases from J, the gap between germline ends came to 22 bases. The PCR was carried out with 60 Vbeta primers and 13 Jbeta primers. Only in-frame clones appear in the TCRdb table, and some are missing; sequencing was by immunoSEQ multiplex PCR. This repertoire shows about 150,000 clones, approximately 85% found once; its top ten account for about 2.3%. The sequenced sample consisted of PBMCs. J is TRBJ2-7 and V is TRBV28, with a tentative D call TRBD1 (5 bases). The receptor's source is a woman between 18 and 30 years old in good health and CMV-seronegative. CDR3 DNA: TGTGCCAGCCAAACCCCCCTGGCAGGGTCACCCTACGAGCAGTACTTC. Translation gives CASQTPLAGSPYEQYF.